The clone carrying this T cell receptor (beta chain) showed up just a few times. Its antigen is still unknown. The CDR3 runs 12 residues. Germline assignment: CDR1 LNHDA and CDR2 SQIVND (reference sequence). Trimming pared 6 bases from V and 10 bases from J, leaving 10 bases between. This entry is derived from a study of shared clonotypes between healthy human individuals. CD45RO-negative CD8 cells positively selected for CCR7 made up the naive population, which excluded terminally differentiated effector memory CD45RA+ cells. Points from the study as a whole: Enrolling few donors narrowed the genetic and exposure-history diversity that was represented. Larger richness was generally estimated for naive than memory subsets. Sampling used blood alone; tissue repertoires probably differ.

Replicate PCRs run on sorted subsets employed approximately 180 ng DNA, approximately 30,000 T cell genomes. Measured with immunoSEQ multiplex PCR; TCRdb has only the in-frame clones, and not every one. This sample carries roughly 2 million clones, approximately 94% of them seen once, and the ten largest clones take 0.9% to 1.4%. The TCR originated in a man in his late teens or twenties in good health. What was sequenced was naive CD8+ T cells sorted from blood. This chain joins TRBV19 and TRBJ1-6; no definite D call. The CDR3 sequence: CASRGNSSPLHF. The CDR3 DNA reads TGTGCCAGTAGGGGGAATAGCTCACCCCTCCACTTT.